Listed below are T cell receptor beta chains from one sample, sequenced in a study of blood T cells in healthy people across ages. TCRdb re-derived calls from the 5' RACE reads in MiXCR, one entry per CDR3 protein. The table shows nearly 1 million distinct CDR3 sequences, with 51% occurring only once. The material sequenced was blood. The receptors were sampled from an older woman in good health. CDR3s leave out the opening cysteine and the closing phenylalanine or tryptophan. Each record gives: J gene, V gene, CDR3 protein.

J: TRBJ2-5
V: TRBV28
CDR3: ASSNTGEETQY

J: TRBJ2-5
V: TRBV7-3
CDR3: ASSLKGLQETQY

J: TRBJ1-2
V: TRBV2
CDR3: ASSAGIHYGYT

J: TRBJ1-2
V: TRBV9
CDR3: ASSVTGAWGYGYT

J: TRBJ1-5
V: TRBV9
CDR3: ASSVGQGGNQPRH

J: TRBJ2-5
V: TRBV20-1
CDR3: SARGLTGWEETQY

J: TRBJ2-5
V: TRBV29-1
CDR3: VVGGRRETQY

J: TRBJ2-1
V: TRBV11-2
CDR3: ASSERYNEQF

J: TRBJ1-2
V: TRBV5-1
CDR3: ASRGQSDYGYT

J: TRBJ2-3
V: TRBV12-3/TRBV12-4
CDR3: ASSSGTSGFGDTQY

J: TRBJ1-5
V: TRBV4-3
CDR3: ASSQDVSQEGQPQH

J: TRBJ2-3
V: TRBV7-2
CDR3: ASSQGAGGGTDTQY

J: TRBJ2-1
V: TRBV6-5
CDR3: ASSWTSGDMDEQF

J: TRBJ2-1
V: TRBV12-3/TRBV12-4
CDR3: ASSSPRRASSYSYNEQF

J: TRBJ2-7
V: TRBV7-9
CDR3: ASSLRRGGDGEQY

J: .
V: TRBV4-1
CDR3: ASSQALAGRYNEQY

J: TRBJ2-1
V: TRBV7-9
CDR3: ASSLITRLNRPYNEQF

J: TRBJ2-1
V: TRBV20-1
CDR3: SAKNLVSYNEQF

J: TRBJ2-7
V: TRBV7-9
CDR3: ASSFGGVSSYEQY

J: TRBJ2-5
V: TRBV12-3/TRBV12-4
CDR3: ASRPGREREQY

J: TRBJ2-3
V: TRBV29-1
CDR3: SVVLGADTQY

J: TRBJ2-5
V: TRBV7-9
CDR3: ASSPTRQGQETQY

J: TRBJ1-1
V: TRBV12-3/TRBV12-4
CDR3: ASSFTGHSGSTEAF

J: TRBJ2-7
V: TRBV7-2
CDR3: ASSLGPAANYEQY

J: TRBJ2-3
V: TRBV7-2
CDR3: ASSLAETSGFSTQY

J: TRBJ1-4
V: TRBV7-2
CDR3: ASTPTNEKLF

J: TRBJ1-2
V: TRBV5-1
CDR3: ASSLAREGHGYT

J: TRBJ2-3
V: TRBV10-3
CDR3: AISESSGTSVHIDTQY

J: TRBJ2-3
V: TRBV2
CDR3: ASSEPRLGPGRGTDTQY

J: TRBJ2-3
V: TRBV12-3/TRBV12-4
CDR3: ASAQLRDTQY

J: TRBJ2-3
V: TRBV9
CDR3: ASSVGLALDTDTQY